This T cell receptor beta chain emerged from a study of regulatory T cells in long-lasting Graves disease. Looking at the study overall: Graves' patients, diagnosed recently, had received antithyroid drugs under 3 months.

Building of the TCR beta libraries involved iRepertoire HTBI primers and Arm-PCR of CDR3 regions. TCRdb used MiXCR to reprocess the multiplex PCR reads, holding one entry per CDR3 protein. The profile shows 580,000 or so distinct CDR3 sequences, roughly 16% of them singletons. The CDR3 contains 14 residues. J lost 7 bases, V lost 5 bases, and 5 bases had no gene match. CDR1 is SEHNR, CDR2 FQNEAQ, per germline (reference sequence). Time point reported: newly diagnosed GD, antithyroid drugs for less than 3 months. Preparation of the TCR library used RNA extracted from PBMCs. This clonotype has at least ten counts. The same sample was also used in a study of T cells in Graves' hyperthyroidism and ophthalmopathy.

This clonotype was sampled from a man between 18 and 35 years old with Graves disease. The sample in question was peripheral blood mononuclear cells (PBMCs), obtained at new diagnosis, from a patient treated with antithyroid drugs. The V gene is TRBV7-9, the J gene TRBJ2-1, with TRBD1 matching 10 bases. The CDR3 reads CASSTGQGMNEQFF. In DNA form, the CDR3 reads TGTGCCAGCAGCACGGGACAGGGGATGAATGAGCAGTTCTTC.